The table lists the clone carrying this T cell receptor beta chain with a count of one. The protocol was immunoSEQ multiplex PCR, while the TCRdb copy is restricted to in-frame clones and leaves out a portion. Of hundreds of thousands of clones in the sample, approximately 87% were seen once. Germline lookup yields CDR1 SGDLS and CDR2 YYNGEE. The CDR3 totals 13 residues. V lost 3 bases to trimming and J lost 7 bases, with 13 bases between them. These data come from a study of shared T cell receptors in the human thymus. This sample also belongs to another study, concerning human thymus T cells. This second study notes: Corrective heart surgery yielded the resections from which the thymus tissue came. Related studies found that unrelated individuals share highly overlapping thymic repertoires.

The sample comprised thymocytes. The source is a boy in the first two years of life with a congenital heart defect. V is TRBV9 and J is TRBJ1-2; D gene unclear. The CDR3 nucleotides are TGTGCCAGCAGCGCGGGAGAGGGCTGTGGCTACACCTTC. This translates into CASSAGEGCGYTF.